This TCR beta chain was found in a study of tissue T cells after allogeneic stem cell transplantation. The sample's time point: mouse harvest day 14 after allogeneic transplant. The graft held 10^6 splenic CD5+ T cells and 10^7 T-cell-depleted bone marrow cells. B6 (H2b) cells into BALB/c (H2d) mice; tissues taken at day 7 or 14. Notes on the study in general: Across patients, clones rarely overlapped, yet motif clusters were shared tissue-specifically.

Germline V gives CDR1 KGHPV, CDR2 FQNQEV (reference sequence). This CDR3 is 13 amino acids long. Trimming took 3 bases from V and 4 from J, leaving 8 bases between them. With respect to this clone: Its target is not known. Mouse names are used for the genes. From the germline J gene comes the end of the CDR3, since the read stops 1 residue before it.

Clones were sequenced by immunoSEQ multiplex PCR, and TCRdb holds only the in-frame ones, with some missing. The sample comprises 2,500 to 3,500 clones, over 40% of which are singletons, and 23% rests with the top ten. The source material was gut tissue. The rearrangement joins TRBV26 to TRBJ2-4; D may be TRBD1 (5 bases). This clonotype was sampled from a female BALB/c mouse given C57BL/6 T cells with graft-versus-host disease after an allogeneic hematopoietic cell transplant. The sequenced CDR3 bases are TGTGCCAGCAGTCTAACGGACAAAAACACCTTGTAC. It translates to CASSLTDKNTLY. The whole CDR3 protein is CASSLTDKNTLYF. Drawing the rest from reference TRBV26 and TRBJ2-4, the complete variable domain is NSKVIQTPRYLVKGQGQKAKMRCIPEKGHPVVFWYQQNKNNEFKFLINFQNQEVLQQIDMTEKRFSAECPSNSPCSLEIQSSEAGDSALYLCASSLTDKNTLYFGAGTRLSVL.